This T cell receptor beta chain is drawn from a study of T cell responses to AZD1222 COVID-19 vaccine. Study outcomes and limitations: Clonal diversity was possibly underestimated, and the donors were mostly white British, with more females. There were repertoire samples only from the period after the peak T cell response.

Produced via immunoSEQ multiplex PCR; TCRdb's table is partial and in-frame only. This table holds 150,000 to 250,000 clones, approximately 94% found once. The junction had 6 bases not matched to a gene; V was cut back by 2 bases and J by 0 bases. The CDR3 has 16 amino acids. CDR1 SGHAT and CDR2 FQNNGV come from the germline V gene. As concerns this clone: Its antigen is not identified.

The source material was peripheral blood, sampled 28 days after the second AZD1222 dose. This receptor was obtained from an adult who received the AZD1222 COVID-19 vaccine. This chain joins TRBV11-2 and TRBJ2-7; TRBD2 agrees at 8 bases. The chain's CDR3 is CASSLIRLAGSYEQYF. In DNA, the CDR3 is TGTGCCAGCAGCTTAATTCGGCTAGCGGGCTCCTACGAGCAGTACTTC.